A selection of T cell receptor beta chains follows, all from one sample in a study of T cells in Graves' hyperthyroidism and ophthalmopathy. TCRdb re-called the multiplex PCR reads with MiXCR, one entry per CDR3 protein. The data hold fewer than 650,000 distinct CDR3 sequences, with 40% to 55% observed a single time. The source material was peripheral blood or thyroid tissue (not recorded which). These receptors were taken from an adult woman with Graves' disease, either hyperthyroidism or ophthalmopathy (not recorded which). CDR3s include the opening cysteine and the closing phenylalanine or tryptophan. The D gene is left open where the match is weak. Not every row has a clone size; where given, it reads once, few, many or a size class.

TRBJ2-7 | NA | many | TRBV12-3/TRBV12-4 | CASSLSGYEQYF | TGTGCCAGCAGCCTATCAGGTTACGAGCAGTACTTC
TRBJ1-1 | NA | many | TRBV20-1 | CSAPRQAQNTEAFF | TGCAGTGCTCCCAGACAGGCCCAGAACACTGAAGCTTTCTTT
TRBJ1-2 | TRBD1 | NA | TRBV7-9 | CASSSDRDRINYGYTF | TGTGCCAGCAGCTCCGACCGGGACAGGATTAACTATGGCTACACCTTC
TRBJ2-7 | TRBD2 | many | TRBV19 | CASSARYRDYSYEQYF | TGTGCCAGTAGTGCCAGATACCGGGACTACTCCTACGAGCAGTACTTC
TRBJ2-1 | TRBD2 | many | TRBV2 | CASSELLAGANEQFF | TGTGCCAGCAGTGAACTCCTAGCGGGGGCCAATGAGCAGTTCTTC
TRBJ2-5 | TRBD1 | NA | TRBV7-8 | CASSYRTGQETQYF | TGTGCCAGCAGCTACCGGACAGGCCAAGAGACCCAGTACTTC
TRBJ2-2 | TRBD2 | once | TRBV20-1 | CSARPSGDANTGELFF | TGCAGTGCTCGTCCTAGCGGAGACGCGAACACCGGGGAGCTGTTTTTT
TRBJ1-5 | NA | NA | TRBV7-3 | CASRGRVTGGGPQPQHF | TGTGCCAGCAGGGGTCGCGTCACCGGGGGGGGTCCCCAGCCCCAGCATTTT
TRBJ1-5 | TRBD1 | NA | TRBV2 | CASTLTGSSNQPQHF | TGTGCCAGCACCCTGACAGGGTCAAGCAATCAGCCCCAGCATTTT
TRBJ2-7 | TRBD2 | NA | TRBV7-3 | CASRSAGVRYEQYF | TGTGCCAGCAGGTCAGCGGGAGTAAGGTACGAGCAGTACTTC
TRBJ2-5 | TRBD1 | NA | TRBV7-9 | CASSHRDRNTETQYF | TGTGCCAGCAGCCACCGGGACAGGAACACCGAGACCCAGTACTTC
TRBJ1-2 | NA | NA | TRBV7-9 | CASTYGGENYGYTF | TGTGCCAGCACCTACGGGGGGGAAAACTATGGCTACACCTTC
TRBJ2-7 | NA | many | TRBV10-3 | CAISVVLGMLSYEQYF | TGTGCCATCAGTGTAGTACTCGGGATGCTAAGCTACGAGCAGTACTTC
TRBJ1-5 | TRBD1 | NA | TRBV6-2/TRBV6-3 | CASTGRGLWQPQHF | TGTGCCAGCACAGGGAGGGGGCTTTGGCAGCCCCAGCATTTT